This T cell receptor beta chain was obtained from a study of cytomegalovirus exposure and HLA in healthy donors. Overall study context: One earlier analysis, a look at 150 million to 200 million T cells, found more than 100 million unique TCR beta sequences.

There are 14 residues in the CDR3. V shed 0 bases and J shed 7 bases, with 9 bases lying between them. Germline V lookup: CDR1 SGHDN, CDR2 FVKESK. As regards this clone: No antigen is known for it.

Use of 60 Vbeta and 13 Jbeta primers characterized the PCR. Only in-frame clones appear in the TCRdb table, and some are missing; sequencing was by immunoSEQ multiplex PCR. The table lists 200,000 or so clones, around 85% of them singletons. Study observations and caveats: As was reported, the classifier diagnosed cytomegalovirus status with high specificity and sensitivity.

The sample comprised PBMCs. V usage is TRBV14 and J usage is TRBJ1-4, with no clear D. The receptor was derived from a middle-aged man in good health and CMV-seronegative. The CDR3 bases are TGTGCCAGCAGCCAAGAAGGTAGAGGTGAAAAACTGTTTTTT. It yields the protein CASSQEGRGEKLFF.